This TCR beta chain appears in the sequencing data of a study of molecular identifiers for immune sequencing clone quantification. The CDR3 totals 12 residues. Germline V gene lookup returns CDR1 SGHRS and CDR2 YFSETQ. Sorting isolated naive CD8 T cells as CD8+CD4-CCR7+CD45RA+ events. It was with previously described methods and listed TCR primers that bulk TCR libraries were made. Each CDR3 protein is one row after TCRdb ran MiXCR on the PCR reads. In the table there are hundreds of thousands of distinct CDR3 sequences, about 25% of which are singletons. Study-level points and caveats: With a barcode shared among identical TCR molecules, highly expanded clone sizes could be underestimated.

On this clonotype itself: The antigen is not known. One end of the junction does not line up with germline, which may come from a read error.

Input material: naive CD8+ T cells from blood, with Jurkat cell RNA spiked in. Subset noted: FACS-sorted CD8+CD4-CCR7+CD45RA+ naive T cells. The chain combines TRBV5-1 with TRBJ2-1, with D perhaps given as TRBD1 or TRBD2 (5 bases each). This TCR was sampled from a human donor in good health. Some libraries in this study had Jurkat cell RNA spiked in. The CDR3 sequence: CASLGVYNAQFF. CDR3 DNA: TGCGCCAGCCTGGGGGTATACAATGCGCAGTTCTTC.